Below, 24 T cell receptor beta chains from the same sample are listed, as sequenced in a study of T-cell reconstitution after alpha-beta-depleted transplantation in children. Unique molecular identifiers were incorporated into the prepared TCRbeta library. TCRdb re-called the PCR reads with MiXCR, one entry per CDR3 protein. This sample has around 500,000 distinct CDR3 sequences, with about 12% found just once. The sample consisted of PBMCs from the stem cell graft donor, taken from the stem cell graft. The receptors shown here come from a human donor who donated a stem cell graft to a child with combined immunodeficiency.

J is TRBJ2-3 and V is TRBV6-1, with TRBD1 identical over 8 bases. Trimming took 7 bases from V and 0 from J; bases not matched to a gene: 18. Germline V lookup: CDR1 MNHNS, CDR2 SASEGT. This CDR3 comprises 19 residues. The CDR3: CASMMRQGALLVSTDTQYF. The CDR3 DNA sequence: TGTGCCAGCATGATGAGGCAGGGGGCCCTCTTAGTTAGCACAGATACGCAGTATTTT.

This clonotype turned up a few times. The chain uses TRBV4-3 and TRBJ2-2; 8 positions match TRBD2. The J segment lost 0 bases and the V segment lost 0 bases, leaving 12 bases of the junction unmatched. The V gene's germline CDR1 is LGHNA and CDR2 YSLEER. The CDR3 runs to 20 residues. The CDR3 reads CASSQDTGTRVSANTGELFF. For the CDR3, the DNA is TGCGCCAGCAGCCAAGATACGGGGACTAGGGTCTCAGCGAACACCGGGGAGCTGTTTTTT.

The V gene is TRBV7-6, the J gene TRBJ2-5; possibly TRBD2 for D (5 bases). Germline assignment: CDR1 SGHVS and CDR2 FNYEAQ. The CDR3 sequence is 14 residues long. Trimming took 5 bases from V and 1 from J, leaving 11 bases between them. The DNA for the CDR3 is TGTGCCAGCAGCCCCGGACTCTTCCAAGAGACCCAGTACTTC. Amino acids: CASSPGLFQETQYF.

The J gene is TRBJ2-7, the V gene TRBV6-2 or TRBV6-3; 8 bases map to TRBD1. Per the germline V gene, CDR1 is MNHEY and CDR2 is SVGEGT. With V trimmed by 5 bases and J by 6 bases, 3 bases remained unmatched. The CDR3 sequence is 12 residues long. CDR3 loop: CASSEDRAEQYF. CDR3 in DNA: TGTGCCAGCAGTGAGGACAGGGCCGAGCAGTACTTC.

This clonotype was recorded at least ten times. The V call is TRBV2, the J call TRBJ2-6; D is ambiguous. From germline, CDR1 is SNHLY and CDR2 FYNNEI. V shed 5 bases and J shed 4 bases, with 9 bases lying between them. The CDR3 covers 14 residues. CDR3 in amino acids: CASSRREGANVLTF. The CDR3 DNA reads as TGTGCCAGCAGTAGGCGTGAAGGGGCCAACGTCCTGACTTTC.

J is TRBJ2-7 and V is TRBV3-1; no clear D gene. Germline V gives CDR1 LGHDT, CDR2 YNNKEL (reference sequence). Trimming stripped 0 bases from V and 0 bases from J, with 9 bases between. The CDR3 is 15 amino acids. CDR3 nucleotide sequence: TGTGCCAGCAGCCAAGATCGCATGACCTCCTACGAGCAGTACTTC. Amino acids: CASSQDRMTSYEQYF.

The V gene is TRBV6-2 or TRBV6-3, the J gene TRBJ2-3; possibly TRBD2 for D (5 bases). The germline V gene encodes CDR1 MNHEY and CDR2 SVGEGT. V shed 6 bases and J shed 1 base, with 14 bases lying between them. This CDR3 is built from 15 residues. CDR3 nucleotide sequence: TGTGCCAGCAGGAGACCGACCGGGGGCACAGATACGCAGTATTTT. Encoded protein: CASRRPTGGTDTQYF.

This clonotype was counted once. One end of the junction does not line up with germline, which may come from a read error. This chain connects TRBV20-1 to TRBJ2-3; a weak D match, TRBD2 (5 bases). Germline V lookup: CDR1 DFQATT, CDR2 SNEGSKA (reference sequence). The CDR3 is 11 residues long. The CDR3 bases are TGCTGTGCTAGAGGAGGAGATACGCAGTATTTT. Protein: CCARGGDTQYF.

This clonotype was observed a few times. The rearrangement links TRBV15 to TRBJ1-1, with no clear D. Germline lookup yields CDR1 LNHNV and CDR2 YYDKDF (reference sequence). The CDR3 consists of 14 residues. Trimming stripped 1 base from V and 2 bases from J, with 8 bases between. The CDR3 loop is CATSRVGKNTEAFF. The CDR3 bases are TGTGCCACCAGCAGAGTTGGGAAAAACACTGAAGCTTTCTTT.

This clonotype was seen more than once but under ten times. V and J are TRBV29-1 and TRBJ2-3, with a tentative D call TRBD2 (6 bases). Trimming left V 5 bases short and J 5 bases short, with 14 bases between. The germline CDR1 and CDR2 sequences are SQVTM and ANQGSEA. The CDR3 length is 13 residues. For the CDR3, the DNA is TGCAGCGTTCCAGGGAGGAGGGAAGATACGCAGTATTTT. Translation gives CSVPGRREDTQYF.

The chain combines TRBV20-1 with TRBJ1-3; no firm D call. Trimming left V 3 bases short and J 0 bases short, with 9 bases between. CDR1 and CDR2 from the germline V gene are DFQATT and SNEGSKA (reference sequence). The CDR3 is 14 amino acids. CDR3 bases: TGCAGTGCTAGTACTTACACCTCTGGAAACACCATATATTTT. It specifies CSASTYTSGNTIYF.

The chain links TRBV5-5 to TRBJ1-5; no clear D gene. This CDR3 is 15 amino acids long. Germline-derived CDR1 and CDR2 are SGHKS and YYEKEE (reference sequence). V lost 2 bases and J 7 bases, leaving 16 bases between the germline ends. The CDR3 here is CASSFGPGFRQPQHF. CDR3 nucleotides: TGTGCCAGCAGCTTCGGCCCGGGGTTTCGACAGCCCCAGCATTTT.

This rearrangement joins TRBV7-2 to TRBJ1-1, with unresolved D. The ends were cut back, 5 bases at V and 6 bases at J, with 13 bases in the middle. Germline V lookup: CDR1 SGHTA, CDR2 FQGNSA. The CDR3 extends over 13 amino acids. The CDR3 DNA follows: TGTGCCAGCAGCAACGTCAAAAGGGCTGAAGCTTTCTTT. Its translation is CASSNVKRAEAFF. The full variable domain, in which reference TRBV7-2 and TRBJ1-1 provide the parts outside the CDR3, is GAGVSQSPSNKVTEKGKDVELRCDPISGHTALYWYRQSLGQGLEFLIYFQGNSAPDKSGLPSDRFSAERTGGSVSTLTIQRTQQEDSAVYLCASSNVKRAEAFFGQGTRLTVV.

This clonotype was recorded at least ten times. V is TRBV6-2 or TRBV6-3 and J is TRBJ1-1, with D tentatively TRBD1 (6 bases). The CDR3 has 15 amino acids. V was shortened by 7 bases and J by 3 bases, with 18 bases between the two germline ends. Germline CDR1 MNHEY, CDR2 SVGEGT. CDR3 bases: TGTGCCAGCAACACGGTGGGAAAGGGGGACACTGAAGCTTTCTTT. Translated: CASNTVGKGDTEAFF.

The chain employs TRBV12-3 or TRBV12-4 and TRBJ2-1; tentative D call: TRBD2 (6 bases). Trimming took 4 bases from V and 6 from J, leaving 16 bases between them. The CDR3 is made up of 15 amino acids. CDR3 nucleotide sequence: TGTGCCAGCAGTTATCTAGCGCAGAGTCCCAATGAGCAGTTCTTC. This translates into CASSYLAQSPNEQFF.

The chain recombines TRBV2 with TRBJ2-4; 7 positions match TRBD2. The germline gives CDR1 SNHLY, CDR2 FYNNEI. The CDR3 runs to 15 residues. V lost 0 bases to trimming and J lost 2 bases; unmatched junction nucleotides: 1. As DNA, the CDR3 is TGTGCCAGCAGTGAAGCGGGGGGGACCAAAAACATTCAGTACTTC. Protein sequence: CASSEAGGTKNIQYF.

This sequence joins TRBV12-3 or TRBV12-4 and TRBJ2-1, with a weak D call TRBD2 (5 bases). Deletions cut 5 bases from V and 5 bases from J, with 10 bases between. The CDR3 extends over 13 amino acids. The CDR3 reads CASSPERHNEQFF. The DNA for the CDR3 is TGTGCCAGCAGTCCTGAGCGGCACAATGAGCAGTTCTTC.

This clonotype was detected a few times. The chain couples TRBV7-6 to TRBJ2-3; 14 positions agree with TRBD2. There are 18 residues in the CDR3. Trimming removed 1 base from V and 2 bases from J; junction bases left unmatched: 5. Germline V gene sequence: CDR1 SGHVS, CDR2 FNYEAQ. In DNA form, the CDR3 reads TGTGCCAGCAGCTTAGAAGGACTAGCGGGGGGAGTCACAGATACGCAGTATTTT. The encoded protein is CASSLEGLAGGVTDTQYF.

This clonotype has more than one count but fewer than ten. The rearrangement uses TRBV6-5 and TRBJ2-7; D gene unclear. The V end lost 4 bases, the J end lost 4 bases, and 11 bases lay between the germline ends. CDR3 size: 13 residues. In germline, CDR1 is MNHEY, CDR2 SVGAGI. CDR3 residues: CASSSFLGYEQYF. The CDR3 DNA reads as TGTGCCAGCAGTTCCTTTCTAGGGTACGAGCAGTACTTC.

V usage is TRBV11-3 and J usage is TRBJ2-1; 9 positions agree with TRBD2. This CDR3 spans 15 amino acids. Trimming took 1 base from V and 8 from J; bases not matched to a gene: 6. From germline, CDR1 is SGHNT and CDR2 YENEEA. Here the CDR3 reads CASSLVVAGVDEQFF. CDR3 in DNA: TGTGCCAGCAGCTTAGTGGTAGCGGGAGTCGATGAGCAGTTCTTC.

In its sample, this clonotype was seen once. V usage is TRBV20-1 and J usage is TRBJ2-1; a possible D gene is TRBD1 (8 bases). Germline-derived CDR1 and CDR2 are DFQATT and SNEGSKA (reference sequence). With 4 bases removed from V and 0 bases from J, the gap between germline ends came to 22 bases. This CDR3 region has 18 residues. In nucleotides, the CDR3 is TGCAGTGCTACAGATTTCCGGGGGGACAGGAGCTCCTACAATGAGCAGTTCTTC. This gives the protein CSATDFRGDRSSYNEQFF.

The chain links TRBV11-2 to TRBJ2-1, with 8 bases that match TRBD2. The V and J ends lost 4 bases and 0 bases, in that order; junction bases with no gene match: 5. This CDR3 is built from 16 residues. Germline-derived CDR1 and CDR2 are SGHAT and FQNNGV. DNA of the CDR3: TGTGCCAGCAGCTCTACTAGCGGTAGCTCCTACAATGAGCAGTTCTTC. Its protein is CASSSTSGSSYNEQFF.

Many counts were recorded for this clonotype. The gene calls are TRBV5-1 and TRBJ2-7; 8 bases are a match to TRBD1. CDR1 and CDR2 (germline): SGHRS, YFSETQ. Germline trimming cut 3 bases from V and 2 bases from J; bases unmatched to any gene: 7. The CDR3 totals 15 residues. CDR3 amino acids: CASSSVTGAPYEQYF. The CDR3 coding sequence is TGCGCCAGCAGCTCCGTGACAGGGGCGCCCTACGAGCAGTACTTC.

The chain links TRBV2 to TRBJ1-2, with D perhaps TRBD1 (6 bases). Germline V gives CDR1 SNHLY, CDR2 FYNNEI. The CDR3 loop spans 13 amino acids. The V and J ends lost 6 bases and 5 bases respectively, with 13 bases between them. The CDR3 spells CASRPGTSYGYTF. DNA of the CDR3: TGTGCCAGCAGACCCGGGACAAGTTATGGCTACACCTTC.